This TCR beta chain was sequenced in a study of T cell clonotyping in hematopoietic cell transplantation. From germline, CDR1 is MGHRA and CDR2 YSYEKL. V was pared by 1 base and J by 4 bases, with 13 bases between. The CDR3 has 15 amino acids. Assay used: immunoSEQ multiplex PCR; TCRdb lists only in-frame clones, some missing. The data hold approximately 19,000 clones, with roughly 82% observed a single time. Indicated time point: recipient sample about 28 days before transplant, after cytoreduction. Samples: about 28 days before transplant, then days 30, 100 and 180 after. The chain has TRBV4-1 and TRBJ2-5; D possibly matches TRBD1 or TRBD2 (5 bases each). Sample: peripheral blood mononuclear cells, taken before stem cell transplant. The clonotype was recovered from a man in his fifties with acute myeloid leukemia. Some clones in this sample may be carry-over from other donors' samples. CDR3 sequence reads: CASSQGRGQGETQYF. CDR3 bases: TGCGCCAGCAGCCAAGGCCGGGGCCAGGGAGAGACCCAGTACTTC.